Sequencing of this TCR beta chain was carried out in a study of blood T cell repertoires in COVID-19 (TCRdb year 2020). At the level of the whole study: The collaborator samples originated in the United States, Italy and Spain and spanned the acute and convalescent phases of COVID-19. The material from the prospective study consisted of cDNA or gDNA derived from T cells, B-cell-depleted T cells, or PBMCs. Deeply sampled blood TCRbeta repertoires from subjects exposed to, actively infected with, or recovered from COVID-19 were included in the dataset. A freely available public database, intended as a resource for researchers studying the immune response to SARS-CoV-2, is where the repertoires were released. Samples were obtained from the ongoing ImmuneRACE study (first 160 participants) and from roughly 1,300 subjects provided by 6 global collaborators. A de-identified subject ID, COVID-19 status, age in years and sex were almost always included in the sample metadata. HLA class I and class II types, where available, came from metadata supplied by the sample provider rather than from assay-based typing. The study at large found these results: How much clinical and demographic metadata was included differed by source and by participant, and the metadata was provided uncurated.

There are many counts of this clone. What antigen it recognizes has not been identified. No much larger clonotype is one base removed from it; base qualities were not supplied. TCRbeta CDR3 regions were amplified from genomic DNA by means of the immunoSEQ Assay, a bias-controlled multiplex PCR. Processing in the source paper ran as follows. Nucleated cell counts per sample were estimated from amplification of reference gene primers within the assay. To quantify the absolute abundance of each unique TCRbeta CDR3 rearrangement, sequence reads were collapsed and filtered. For each sample, productive Simpson clonality was calculated as the square root of Simpson's diversity index across productive rearrangements. Sourced from immuneACCESS, this table was stored by TCRdb with only in-frame sequences that have V and J called. A share of the clones is absent; for the studies checked, an unresolved V gene accounts for under half, and the remainder has no known explanation. V and J calls and clone size come straight from that table; D and trimming were deduced from the DNA. The sample table records roughly 250,000 clones; under 85% of these occur just once. The ten largest clones capture under 4.5% of the sample.

The collaborating institutions used their own protocols to collect whole blood in K2EDTA tubes. For TCRbeta analysis, collaborator samples were shipped as frozen whole blood, as isolated PBMCs, or as DNA extracted from either sample type. The junction shows trimming of 0 bases on V and 4 bases on J, and the gene matches do not reach 5 bases of it. From cysteine to phenylalanine, the CDR3 is 15 amino acids long. The kept DNA is CDR3 alone, 45 bases in frame from the first base. As encoded in the germline V gene (reference sequence), CDR1 is SEHNR while CDR2 is FQNEAQ. The rearranged chain carries TRBV7-9 and TRBJ1-2, with 7 junctional bases fitting TRBD1. This receptor was identified in a woman in her thirties or forties with active or convalescent COVID-19. Sequencing was performed on peripheral blood. The bases read TGTGCCAGCAGCTTAGCAGGACAGGCGTTCTATGGCTACACCTTC. Its protein is CASSLAGQAFYGYTF.